These 12 T cell receptor beta chains were all obtained from the same sample, sequenced in a study of cytomegalovirus exposure and HLA in healthy donors (dated by TCRdb to about 2017). Library generation was performed with the immunoSEQ multiplex PCR assay. A mixture of 60 forward primers for TCR Vbeta segments and 13 reverse primers for TCR Jbeta segments was used in the multiplex PCR. Imported from immuneACCESS, the table was reduced by TCRdb to in-frame sequences with V and J called. These copies leave out some clones; in studies compared against another copy, an unresolved V gene accounts for under half, and the cause of the remainder is not known. Counted in this sample were 200,000 to 250,000 clones; roughly 87% of them appeared once. In total, the top ten clones hold 4.5% to 6% of the sample. Input material: PBMCs. Receptors originate from a woman aged 40-49 years in good health and CMV-seropositive.

This clone occurred once. The rearrangement links TRBV14 to TRBJ1-2; D ambiguous. This CDR3 contains 14 residues. CDR1 SGHDN and CDR2 FVKESK come from the germline V gene. V was pared by 3 bases and J by 3 bases, with 11 bases between. The CDR3 DNA follows: TGTGCCAGCAGCCATAGTGTAGAGGACTATGGCTACACCTTC. Translated, it gives CASSHSVEDYGYTF.

The rearrangement links TRBV5-1 to TRBJ1-1, with 8 bases matching TRBD1. In germline, CDR1 is SGHRS, CDR2 YFSETQ. With V trimmed by 4 bases and J by 2 bases, 10 bases remained unmatched. This CDR3 comprises 16 residues. In DNA, the CDR3 is TGCGCCAGCAGCCAAACCTACGGACAGGGAAACACTGAAGCTTTCTTT. Amino acids: CASSQTYGQGNTEAFF.

The chain joins TRBV2 to TRBJ1-3, with 7 bases fitting TRBD1. This CDR3 comprises 12 residues. Losses at the gene ends were 4 bases for V and 13 bases for J; bases not matched to a gene: 7. Germline CDR1 SNHLY, CDR2 FYNNEI. In DNA, the CDR3 is TGTGCCAGCAGTGGGGGACAGTTTTCGATATATTTT. It specifies CASSGGQFSIYF.

This clone appeared a few times. The rearrangement joins TRBV7-9 to TRBJ2-3; TRBD2 matches 11 bases. Germline V gene data show CDR1 as SEHNR and CDR2 as FQNEAQ (reference sequence). J lost 6 bases, V lost 5 bases, and 13 bases had no gene match. The CDR3 extends over 17 amino acids. The CDR3 coding sequence is TGTGCCAGCAGCCAACAGTTTAGCGGGGGGGCGGTGGATACGCAGTATTTT. This translates into CASSQQFSGGAVDTQYF. Looking up the rest from reference TRBV7-9 and TRBJ2-3 gives the full variable domain: DTGVSQNPRHKITKRGQNVTFRCDPISEHNRLYWYRQTLGQGPEFLTYFQNEAQLEKSRLLSDRFSAERPKGSFSTLEIQRTEQGDSAMYLCASSQQFSGGAVDTQYFGPGTRLTVL.

V usage is TRBV2 and J usage is TRBJ2-5; tentatively, D is TRBD1 (6 bases). The ends were cut back, 6 bases at V and 0 bases at J, with 8 bases in the middle. The CDR3 is 13 amino acids. Germline loops: CDR1 SNHLY, CDR2 FYNNEI. The CDR3 nucleotides are TGTGCCAGCAGCCGGGACAACCAAGAGACCCAGTACTTC. Translating gives CASSRDNQETQYF. Variable domain in full (rest from reference TRBV2 and TRBJ2-5): EPEVTQTPSHQVTQMGQEVILRCVPISNHLYFYWYRQILGQKVEFLVSFYNNEISEKSEIFDDQFSVERPDGSNFTLKIRSTKLEDSAMYFCASSRDNQETQYFGPGTRLLVL.

The chain combines TRBV7-9 with TRBJ1-1, with D unresolved. V gave up 1 base and J gave up 4 bases, with 10 bases separating them. The germline V gene encodes CDR1 SEHNR and CDR2 FQNEAQ (reference sequence). The CDR3 sequence is 14 residues long. CDR3 nucleotide sequence: TGTGCCAGCAGCTTAGGACTACCTCTCACTGAAGCTTTCTTT. It specifies CASSLGLPLTEAFF.

The rearrangement uses TRBV19 and TRBJ2-2; D is possibly TRBD1 (5 bases). V was cut by 1 base and J by 1 base, with 10 bases left in between. The V gene's germline CDR1 is LNHDA and CDR2 SQIVND (reference sequence). This CDR3 comprises 16 residues. The CDR3 loop is CASSIVWGVNTGELFF. In DNA, the CDR3 is TGTGCCAGTAGTATAGTTTGGGGCGTGAACACCGGGGAGCTGTTTTTT.

V gene TRBV2 combines with J gene TRBJ2-1; 11 bases fit TRBD1. J lost 5 bases, V lost 6 bases, and 6 bases had no gene match. The CDR3 consists of 15 residues. Per the germline V gene, CDR1 is SNHLY and CDR2 is FYNNEI. CDR3 DNA sequence: TGTGCCAGCAGCGGGGACAGGGGGATCCACAATGAGCAGTTCTTC. Translated: CASSGDRGIHNEQFF.

This clone has just a few counts. This rearrangement joins TRBV10-1 to TRBJ2-5; weak D call: TRBD1 (6 bases). Germline V gene lookup returns CDR1 WNHNN and CDR2 SYGVQD (reference sequence). The CDR3 is 14 residues long. V was trimmed by 2 bases and J by 1 base, leaving 8 bases between them. The CDR3 DNA follows: TGCGCCAGCAGTGAGGCAGGGGCCCAAGAGACCCAGTACTTC. Amino acids: CASSEAGAQETQYF.

The chain recombines TRBV7-2 with TRBJ1-1; D is unclear. Trimming cost V 5 bases and J 1 base, with 8 bases left between them. The CDR3 has 13 amino acids. In germline, CDR1 is SGHTA, CDR2 FQGNSA. The CDR3 DNA follows: TGTGCCAGCAGCCGCGACTGGAACACTGAAGCTTTCTTT. Its translation: CASSRDWNTEAFF.

V gene TRBV28 combines with J gene TRBJ1-1; D might be TRBD1 (6 bases). Trimming took off 2 bases at V and 0 bases at J, with 10 bases between the two ends. The CDR3 is made up of 15 amino acids. Per the germline V gene, CDR1 is MDHEN and CDR2 is SYDVKM. CDR3 protein: CASSLIQGLNTEAFF. The CDR3 DNA reads TGTGCCAGCAGTTTAATTCAGGGGCTGAACACTGAAGCTTTCTTT.

The chain carries TRBV6-5 and TRBJ2-7, with TRBD2 identical over 10 bases. The CDR3 sequence is 15 residues long. Per germline, CDR1 MNHEY and CDR2 SVGAGI. J lost 4 bases, V lost 2 bases, and 5 bases had no gene match. The CDR3 loop reads CASSYQASGGYEQYF. CDR3 coding DNA: TGTGCCAGCAGTTACCAGGCTAGCGGGGGTTACGAGCAGTACTTC.